Shown below are 3 T cell receptor beta chains from a single sample sequenced in a study of cytomegalovirus exposure and HLA in healthy donors. In the PCR, 60 Vbeta and 13 Jbeta primers were used. This table comes from immunoSEQ multiplex PCR, and its TCRdb copy is limited to in-frame clones, with some not included. This table holds under 250,000 clones, nearly 80% found once. Source material: PBMCs. These TCRs come from a male donor in good health and CMV-seronegative.

The rearrangement uses TRBV11-2 and TRBJ2-5; the match to TRBD2 covers 10 bases. CDR1 and CDR2 (germline): SGHAT, FQNNGV. V was clipped by 5 bases and J by 5 bases; unmatched bases: 11. CDR3 length: 16 amino acids. CDR3 in DNA: TGTGCCAGCAGCCTCAGCGGGGGGGGCTTTGGTGAGACCCAGTACTTC. This sequence encodes CASSLSGGGFGETQYF.

The sample holds a few counts of this clone. The chain is built from TRBV18 and TRBJ1-6; TRBD1 agrees at 7 bases. This CDR3 has 17 residues. Germline V gene lookup returns CDR1 KGHSH and CDR2 LQKENI. Trimming at V came to 6 bases and at J to 8 bases, leaving 16 bases not matched to a gene. The DNA for the CDR3 is TGTGCCAGCTCCCCGAGGGGGCTCCCTGGGGACTATTCACCCCTCCACTTT. Encoded protein: CASSPRGLPGDYSPLHF.

The chain links TRBV19 to TRBJ1-1; D call uncertain. Trimming took off 4 bases at V and 6 bases at J, with 21 bases between the two ends. CDR1 LNHDA and CDR2 SQIVND come from the germline V gene (reference sequence). The CDR3 extends over 16 amino acids. As DNA, the CDR3 is TGTGCCAGTAGTACCCTACGGGCGGGGTTCCGTTCTGAAGCTTTCTTT. Its protein product is CASSTLRAGFRSEAFF.